This TCR beta chain was identified in a study of T cells in Graves' hyperthyroidism and ophthalmopathy. RNA transcripts provided the source from which TCR beta CDR3 regions were amplified. Researchers ran a first-round RT-PCR on the TCR CDR3 using the HTBI primer set. TCRdb re-analysed the multiplex PCR reads in MiXCR, keeping a single row per CDR3 protein. The table includes more than 550,000 distinct CDR3 sequences, roughly a sixth detected once. This clonotype was seen repeatedly, ten times or more. The antigen remains unidentified. Whole-study findings and limits: Median prediction lead before ophthalmopathy onset was 6.5 to 7 months with the model.

The TCR originated in a woman aged 45-59 years with Graves' hyperthyroidism that later progressed to Graves' ophthalmopathy. Sequenced sample: blood.

CDR3 in DNA: TGTGCCAGCAGTGGCAGGAAAAACACCGGGGAGCTGTTTTTT. It yields the protein CASSGRKNTGELFF. The chain is built from TRBV2 and TRBJ2-2; D unclear. The germline V gene has CDR1 SNHLY and CDR2 FYNNEI. This CDR3 has 14 amino acids. Trimming took 4 bases from V and 2 from J, leaving 8 bases between them.